This T cell receptor (beta chain) was recovered during a study of CD8 T cells in acute hepatitis C reinfection. Documented time point: naive CD8 control sorted from an acute-time-point sample. Per germline, CDR1 SGHAT and CDR2 FQNNGV. The CDR3 runs to 13 residues. The V and J ends lost 2 bases and 2 bases respectively, with 7 bases between them. Clones were read by immunoSEQ multiplex PCR, and TCRdb kept only the in-frame ones, dropping some. The table lists 30,000 to 40,000 clones, approximately 87% of them singletons. This clonotype originated in a man under 40 with chronic hepatitis C. Material for sequencing was naive CD8+ T cells from PBMCs. This chain connects TRBV11-2 to TRBJ2-7; the D gene is possibly TRBD1 (5 bases). The CDR3 region has the DNA TGTGCCAGCAGCTTACGACAGACCTACGAGCAGTACTTC. Translation gives CASSLRQTYEQYF.